The sequence of this T cell receptor (beta chain) was determined in a study of PD-L1 blockade in urothelial cancer. Study background: About 90% of the 29 patients comprised males who had bladder-origin urothelial cancer. At 3 weeks (second dose) and 6 weeks after starting treatment, blood was analyzed.

Each PCR contained spiked-in synthetic TCR analog templates. Clones were sequenced by immunoSEQ multiplex PCR, and TCRdb holds only the in-frame ones, with some missing. The sample yields 45,000 to 55,000 clones, approximately 83% seen once. Regarding time point: peripheral blood 6 weeks after treatment start. Locally advanced or metastatic urothelial carcinoma was present in patients. This clone was counted a few times. The sequences come from PBMCs, collected around atezolizumab (anti-PD-L1) treatment. The sequence came from a man in his sixties with urothelial cancer.

The chain's CDR3 is CATSRVFSGGLYNEQFF. CDR3 nucleotide sequence: TGTGCCACCAGCAGAGTTTTTAGCGGGGGGTTGTATAATGAGCAGTTCTTC. The chain carries TRBV15 and TRBJ2-1; TRBD2 agrees at 10 bases. The CDR3 has 17 amino acids. With 1 base clipped from V and 7 bases from J, the junction kept 10 bases outside the gene matches. Germline CDR1 is LNHNV and CDR2 is YYDKDF (reference sequence).